This T cell receptor (beta chain) was sequenced during a study of T cells in tuberculosis. Study overall: In South Africa, adults with active tuberculosis were compared with IGRA-negative and latently infected IGRA-positive adolescents. Blood was taken before or within 7 days of anti-tuberculosis therapy.

This CDR3 is built from 17 residues. The germline V gene encodes CDR1 SGHVS and CDR2 FQNEAQ. After removal of 5 bases from V and 7 bases from J, the junction contained 13 bases not matched to a gene. TCRdb's copy holds only in-frame clones and misses some; the assay was immunoSEQ multiplex PCR. In the table there are 47,000 or so clones, nearly 95% of which are singletons. Specified time point: new active TB diagnosis, blood taken before or within 7 days of starting treatment. Unsorted cryopreserved PBMC were sequenced, averaging around 100,000 T cells per clinical donor. V is TRBV7-8 and J is TRBJ2-1; TRBD2 agrees at 11 bases. The TCR sequence derives from an adult with tuberculosis. The sequences come from PBMCs, collected at tuberculosis diagnosis. The CDR3: CASSLYTPTSGRNEQFF. CDR3 DNA: TGTGCCAGCAGCCTTTATACCCCCACTAGCGGGAGAAATGAGCAGTTCTTC.